The 8 T cell receptor beta chains below come from one sample, sequenced in a study of blood T cells in healthy people across ages. Through a sample-barcoded 5' primer and a J-beta primer mix, a second PCR was run for roughly 6 to 12 cycles. Each CDR3 protein gets one entry after TCRdb re-called the 5' RACE reads with MiXCR. In the table there are around 990,000 distinct CDR3 sequences, about two fifths of which are singletons. Material: blood. These receptors all stem from a man between 18 and 29 years old in good health.

V is TRBV21-1 and J is TRBJ1-6; TRBD1, the D gene given by the table, was not confirmed from the DNA. TRBV21-1 is a pseudogene segment. The CDR3 spans 15 residues. The CDR3 sequence is CASSGSGQVNSPLHF. The CDR3 nucleotides read TGTGCCAGCAGCGGGTCGGGACAGGTTAATTCACCCCTCCACTTT.

This clonotype was picked up a small number of times. DNA for the CDR3: TGTGCCAGCTCATTGCGGGAGTCGCGCTATGGCTACACCTTC. Amino acid sequence: CASSLRESRYGYTF. The rearrangement joins TRBV18 to TRBJ1-2, with D uncertain. Germline V gene sequence: CDR1 KGHSH, CDR2 LQKENI. The V end was cut by 5 bases, the J end by 4 bases, with 14 bases between. The CDR3 has 14 residues.

A few counts support this clonotype. The chain employs TRBV18 and TRBJ1-5; 9 nucleotides agree with TRBD1. Germline CDR1 and CDR2: KGHSH and LQKENI. The CDR3 spans 16 residues. The V gene end was trimmed by 4 bases and the J gene end by 3 bases; junction bases not matched to a gene: 7. This CDR3 reads CASSQTTGGINQPQHF. The CDR3 region has the DNA TGTGCCAGCTCACAGACTACAGGGGGCATCAATCAGCCCCAGCATTTT.

This clonotype appeared a few times. This chain links TRBV7-6 with TRBJ1-2; possible D gene TRBD1, 5 bases. The CDR3 sequence is 15 residues long. CDR1 and CDR2 (germline): SGHVS, FNYEAQ. V lost 1 base and J 2 bases, leaving 11 bases between the germline ends. Here the CDR3 reads CASSLESGPNYGYTF. In DNA form, the CDR3 reads TGTGCCAGCAGCTTAGAATCAGGGCCCAACTATGGCTACACCTTC.

J is TRBJ1-5 and V is TRBV10-3, with unresolved D. Trimming took 3 bases from V and 1 from J, leaving 7 bases between them. This CDR3 spans 14 amino acids. From germline, CDR1 is ENHRY and CDR2 SYGVKD. CDR3 region: CAISDLGSNQPQHF. The DNA for the CDR3 is TGTGCCATCAGTGACCTGGGGAGCAATCAGCCCCAGCATTTT.

This chain connects TRBV5-1 to TRBJ2-6; D not certain. The CDR3 covers 14 residues. Germline V CDR1 and CDR2: SGHRS, YFSETQ. The V and J ends lost 3 bases and 3 bases respectively, with 7 bases between them. The CDR3 loop is CASSWGYGANVLTF. The DNA for the CDR3 is TGCGCCAGCAGCTGGGGATATGGGGCCAACGTCCTGACTTTC.

The V and J genes are TRBV12-3 or TRBV12-4 and TRBJ2-7, with D possibly being TRBD1 (6 bases). The CDR3 spans 13 residues. V was trimmed by 7 bases and J by 2 bases, leaving 12 bases between them. The CDR3: CASKLGGAYEQYF. CDR3 sequence (DNA): TGTGCCAGCAAACTAGGGGGTGCCTACGAGCAGTACTTC.

This clonotype was observed a handful of times. The V call is TRBV10-3, the J call TRBJ1-1; TRBD1 might be the D (5 bases). CDR1 and CDR2 from the germline V gene are ENHRY and SYGVKD. Trimming removed 2 bases at V and 11 bases at J, with 15 bases between. CDR3 length: 13 amino acids. Written as DNA, the CDR3 is TGTGCCATCAGTGAGGGGGCGGGCAGGGTGGCTTTCTTT. This translates into CAISEGAGRVAFF.